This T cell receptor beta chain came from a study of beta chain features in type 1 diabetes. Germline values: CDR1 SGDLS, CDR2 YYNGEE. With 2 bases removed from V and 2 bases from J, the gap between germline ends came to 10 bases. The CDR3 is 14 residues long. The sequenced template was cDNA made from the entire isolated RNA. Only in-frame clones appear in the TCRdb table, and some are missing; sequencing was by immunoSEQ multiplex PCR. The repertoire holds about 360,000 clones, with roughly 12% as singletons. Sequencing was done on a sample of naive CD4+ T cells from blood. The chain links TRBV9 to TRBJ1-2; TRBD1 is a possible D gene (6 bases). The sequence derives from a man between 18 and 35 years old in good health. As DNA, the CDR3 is TGTGCCAGCAGCGTCGAGACAGGCAACTATGGCTACACCTTC. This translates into CASSVETGNYGYTF.